This TCR beta chain originates from a study of cytomegalovirus exposure and HLA in healthy donors. Study results and caveats: Most TCR sequences were seen very rarely across donors, but some public TCRs occurred in many.

In regard to this clone: Its cognate antigen is unknown.

Amplification used 60 Vbeta primers and 13 Jbeta primers. Repertoires were generated with immunoSEQ multiplex PCR, while TCRdb's copy carries only in-frame clones and drops some. This sample has 150,000 to 200,000 clones, with around 64% found just once. The CDR3 is 13 residues long. CDR1 is MNHNY, CDR2 SVGAGI, per germline (reference sequence). The V end lost 4 bases, the J end lost 6 bases, and 12 bases lay between the germline ends. The chain employs TRBV6-6 and TRBJ1-2; D gene ambiguous. The receptor comes from a woman aged 30 to 39 in good health and CMV-seronegative. What was sequenced was PBMCs. The CDR3 region has the DNA TGTGCCAGCAGTTTTACAGAACAAGATGGCTACACCTTC. Translated, it gives CASSFTEQDGYTF.